A single T cell receptor (beta chain) is shown here with its context. As yet, its antigen is unknown. The CDR3 length is 18 residues. V shed 3 bases and J 0 bases; nucleotides not matched to a gene: 9. In germline, CDR1 is KGHSH, CDR2 LQKENI. This record belongs to a study of siplizumab effects on memory and regulatory T cells. Assays captured roughly 110,000 TCR templates per sample. Clones were read by immunoSEQ multiplex PCR, and TCRdb kept only the in-frame ones, dropping some. The profile shows some 120,000 clones, over 85% of them singletons. General study results and limits: Naive T cells seemed more diverse than memory cells and seemed major alloresponse contributors.

The specimen was non-Treg CD4+ T cells sorted from blood. The chain combines TRBV18 with TRBJ2-1, with 9 bases fitting TRBD1. The sequence came from a human donor in good health. CDR3 sequence (DNA): TGTGCCAGCTCACCGGGGACAGGGAAGAGCGGCTCCTACAATGAGCAGTTCTTC. Translation gives CASSPGTGKSGSYNEQFF.